This paragraph reports one T cell receptor (beta chain). This clonotype appeared a few times. The antigen it recognizes is unknown. It has no much larger one-base neighbor in the sample; base qualities were not kept. The sample comes from a study of CD8+CD57+ T cells in acquired aplastic anemia (dated 2018 in TCRdb). Regarding the study in general: Extracted DNA from sorted CD4+ and CD8+ cells averaged around 3.3 ug, ranging from about 0.18 to 27.4 ug. CD8+CD57+ expansion was defined as frequency above the mean frequency observed in healthy subjects. Broad study findings and their caveats: Some 30 CD8+ CDR3 sequences were found to be shared between patients and controls, but these sequences appeared to be highly expressed in patients and within the immunodominant clones of the patients. No significant difference in CD8+ Simpson's diversity was found between patients and healthy controls (P=0.060).

Flow cytometry had shown CD8+CD57+ cell expansion in the patients selected for sequencing. Severe acquired aplastic anemia was diagnosed in all patients according to International Study of Aplastic Anemia and Agranulocytosis and Camitta criteria. At the time blood was sampled, none of the patients had received any therapy. The study deep-sequenced TCR repertoires of sorted CD4+ and CD8+ blood T cells from severe aplastic anemia patients and healthy subjects. Patients were enrolled in the USA under clinicaltrials.gov protocols 00001620, 01623167, 00001397, 00071045, 00081523 and 00961064. Ficoll-Paque density gradient centrifugation was used to isolate peripheral blood mononuclear cells. Before DNA was extracted, CD4+ and CD8+ T cells were sorted using either FACS or magnetic beads. Profiling of TCR beta VDJ combinations and CDR3 sequences used genomic DNA as the template. An Illumina HiSeq 2000 was used for TCR repertoire sequencing. From the authors' description of their analysis: Repertoires were assessed using TRBV/TRBJ rearrangement plots, CDR3 size and DJ length profiles, and Simpson's diversity index. The most abundant DNA sequence in the deep sequencing data was defined as the immunodominant clone. CDR3 amino acid sequences were checked for sharing across subjects and were also compared against the VDJdb database and published repertoires. TCRdb handled the public reads itself, with Q25 trimming in fastp and clone calling in MiXCR, and kept productive beta chains. Records with the same CDR3 protein are collapsed into one entry carrying the most frequent genes and DNA. The V and J calls were not made by the authors but by TCRdb's processing. A total of roughly 180,000 distinct CDR3 sequences appear in this sample, about 44% of them only once. The biggest ten clones account for around 13% of the sample.

The clonotype was recovered from a human donor with aplastic anemia. Sequencing input: sorted CD4+, CD8+, or CD8+CD57+ T cells (not recorded which) from PBMCs.

The DNA is as follows: TGTGCCAGCAGTTTAAATCCGGGGGCGAGGATTCAGTACTTC. The translation is CASSLNPGARIQYF. The chain links TRBV12-3 or TRBV12-4 with TRBJ2-4; the D call is tentative, TRBD1 or TRBD2, as each matches 6 bases. A distance of 15 bases separates the germline ends of V and J, which lose 2 bases and 10 bases respectively. Spanning cysteine to phenylalanine, the CDR3 consists of 14 amino acids. Only the CDR3 region is kept as DNA, spanning 42 bases read in frame from base 1.